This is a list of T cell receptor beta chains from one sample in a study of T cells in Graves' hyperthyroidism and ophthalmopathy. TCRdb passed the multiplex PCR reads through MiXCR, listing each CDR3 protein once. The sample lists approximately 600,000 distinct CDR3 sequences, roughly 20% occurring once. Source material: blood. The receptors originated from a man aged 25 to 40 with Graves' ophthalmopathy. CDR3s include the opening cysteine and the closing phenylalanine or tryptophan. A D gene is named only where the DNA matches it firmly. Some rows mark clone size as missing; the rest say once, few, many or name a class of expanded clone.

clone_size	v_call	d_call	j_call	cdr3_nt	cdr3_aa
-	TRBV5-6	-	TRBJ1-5	TGTGCCAGCAGCTGGGGGTCCTTGGAGAGTCAGCCCCAGCATTTT	CASSWGSLESQPQHF
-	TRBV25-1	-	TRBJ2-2	TGTGCCAGCAGGGAAGGGACAACGAACACCGGGGAGCTGTTTTTT	CASREGTTNTGELFF
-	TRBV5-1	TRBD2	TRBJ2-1	TGCGCCAGCAGCTTGGGGGACGCTAGCGGGAGAGGGGATGAGCAGTTCTTC	CASSLGDASGRGDEQFF
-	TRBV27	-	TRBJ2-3	TGTGCCAGCAGTTTAGTCCCTGTAGTGGGTACGCAGTATTTT	CASSLVPVVGTQYF
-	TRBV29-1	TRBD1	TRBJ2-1	TGCAGCGCGGGACAGGGGGTCTTAAACAATGAGCAGTTCTTC	CSAGQGVLNNEQFF
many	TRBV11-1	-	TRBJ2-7	TGTGCCAGCAGCTCCACTATCTACGAGCAGTACTTC	CASSSTIYEQYF
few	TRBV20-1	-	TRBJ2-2	TGCAGTGGAGGGGTGGGGAACACCGGGGAGCTGTTTTTT	CSGGVGNTGELFF
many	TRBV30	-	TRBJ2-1	TGTGCCTCACAGGGCCCCCTTTGGGACAATGAGCAGTTCTTC	CASQGPLWDNEQFF
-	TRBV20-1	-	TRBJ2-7	TGCAGTGCTGGAGATACTAAGGAGCAGTACTTC	CSAGDTKEQYF
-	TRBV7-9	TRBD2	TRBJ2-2	TGTGCCAGCAGCCCCACTATCCAGGGGACTAGCGGAAACACCGGGGAGCTGTTTTTT	CASSPTIQGTSGNTGELFF
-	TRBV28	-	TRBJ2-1	TGTGCCAGCAATTACGGTGTGAACAATGAGCAGTTCTTC	CASNYGVNNEQFF
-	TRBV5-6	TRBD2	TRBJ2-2	TGTGCCAGCAGCTTGGATCGTCTAGCGGGACACACCGGGGAGCTGTTTTTT	CASSLDRLAGHTGELFF
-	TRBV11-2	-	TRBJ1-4	TGTGCCAGCAGCTCCATAGCCTTTAACCCTGCAACTAATGAAAAACTGTTTTTT	CASSSIAFNPATNEKLFF
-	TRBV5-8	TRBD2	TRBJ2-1	TGTGCCAGCAGCTTGGGTCTAGCGGGACCAGCATTAGGTGGCAATGAGCAGTTCTTC	CASSLGLAGPALGGNEQFF